This passage covers 20 T cell receptor beta chains from one sample sequenced in a study of T-cell memory formation after mild COVID-19. From the 5' RACE reads, TCRdb called clonotypes with MiXCR, one entry per CDR3 protein. The table shows more than 300,000 distinct CDR3 sequences, with 20% to 25% occurring only once. Sequences were obtained from PBMCs or a T cell subset sorted from them (not recorded which). The source of these receptors is a young man who had mild COVID-19 (a few samples of this study predate the infection). Cell type and time point are not known.

This clonotype was seen more than once but under ten times. This rearrangement joins TRBV6-5 to TRBJ1-4; TRBD1 is a possible D gene (5 bases). The CDR3 covers 15 residues. V lost 6 bases to trimming and J lost 6 bases, with 17 bases between them. Germline values: CDR1 MNHEY, CDR2 SVGAGI. The CDR3 DNA is TGTGCCAGCAGCTCCCGGGGGAGGCGGGATGAAAAACTGTTTTTT. It codes for CASSSRGRRDEKLFF.

The table lists this clonotype with a few counts. This chain links TRBV5-1 with TRBJ2-2; D unresolved. This CDR3 has 16 residues. V was pared by 0 bases and J by 1 base, with 10 bases between. Germline V gene lookup returns CDR1 SGHRS and CDR2 YFSETQ. This CDR3 reads CASSLDPLVNTGELFF. The CDR3 region has the DNA TGCGCCAGCAGCTTGGACCCACTTGTGAACACCGGGGAGCTGTTTTTT. Using reference TRBV5-1 and TRBJ2-2 for the parts outside the CDR3, the full variable domain is KAGVTQTPRYLIKTRGQQVTLSCSPISGHRSVSWYQQTPGQGLQFLFEYFSETQRNKGNFPGRFSGRQFSNSRSEMNVSTLELGDSALYLCASSLDPLVNTGELFFGEGSRLTVL.

The chain carries TRBV6-5 and TRBJ2-5; D is perhaps TRBD2 (6 bases). The CDR3 runs 13 residues. The germline V gene has CDR1 MNHEY and CDR2 SVGAGI. Deletions cut 7 bases from V and 5 bases from J, with 14 bases between. The CDR3 region is CASTKGLPETQYF. CDR3 sequence (DNA): TGTGCCAGCACTAAAGGACTACCGGAGACCCAGTACTTC.

The J gene is TRBJ1-2, the V gene TRBV14, with 7 positions matching TRBD1. The trim removed 5 bases at V and 4 bases at J, leaving 7 bases unmatched. Germline V lookup: CDR1 SGHDN, CDR2 FVKESK. CDR3 length: 14 residues. DNA for the CDR3: TGTGCCAGCAGCTCTCAGGGGGTTGGCTATGGCTACACCTTC. This codes for CASSSQGVGYGYTF.

In this sample, this clonotype turned up a few times. This chain uses TRBV7-2 with TRBJ2-7, with D possibly being TRBD1 or TRBD2 (5 bases each). This CDR3 has 15 amino acids. Per the germline V gene, CDR1 is SGHTA and CDR2 is FQGNSA. Trimming removed 3 bases at V and 7 bases at J, with 19 bases between. Here the CDR3 DNA reads TGTGCCAGCAGCTTGTGGGGACCGGGATCGGGGGAGCAGTACGTC. Translating it yields CASSLWGPGSGEQYV.

This rearrangement joins TRBV4-1 to TRBJ1-5, with TRBD1 identical over 8 bases. The CDR3 consists of 16 residues. The V and J ends lost 8 bases and 3 bases, in that order; junction bases with no gene match: 12. CDR1 and CDR2 from the germline V gene are MGHRA and YSYEKL. The DNA of the CDR3 is TGCGCCAGCGGGGTGGGTGACAGGGGTTACAATCAGCCCCAGCATTTT. Amino acid sequence: CASGVGDRGYNQPQHF.

This clonotype has more than one count but fewer than ten. The chain uses TRBV4-3 and TRBJ2-7; D remains unclear. The CDR3 loop spans 13 amino acids. The germline CDR1 and CDR2 sequences are LGHNA and YSLEER. V was clipped by 0 bases and J by 5 bases, with 8 bases between them. CDR3 sequence: CASSQELGNEQYF. CDR3 sequence (DNA): TGCGCCAGCAGCCAAGAACTGGGGAACGAGCAGTACTTC.

This clonotype was counted only a few times. The rearrangement uses TRBV20-1 and TRBJ1-1, with a tentative D call TRBD1 (5 bases). V lost 0 bases and J lost 5, with 16 bases in between. CDR1 is DFQATT, CDR2 SNEGSKA, per germline (reference sequence). This CDR3 is 15 amino acids long. CDR3 sequence reads: CSARDFGRVETEAFF. CDR3 coding DNA: TGCAGTGCTAGAGATTTCGGCAGGGTAGAAACTGAAGCTTTCTTT.

V and J are TRBV6-6 and TRBJ2-3; 11 bases are a match to TRBD1. Germline values: CDR1 MNHNY, CDR2 SVGAGI (reference sequence). V was clipped by 4 bases and J by 9 bases; unmatched bases: 6. The CDR3 runs to 14 residues. The CDR3 loop is CASSWGQGVGTQYF. CDR3 DNA sequence: TGTGCCAGCAGTTGGGGACAGGGGGTCGGCACGCAGTATTTT.

This clonotype has more than one count but fewer than ten. This chain joins TRBV12-3 or TRBV12-4 and TRBJ1-2; 8 bases are a match to TRBD1. CDR3 length equals 12 residues. J lost 4 bases, V lost 10 bases, and 5 bases had no gene match. CDR3 in amino acids: CAITGGSYGYTF. The CDR3 DNA reads TGTGCCATCACAGGGGGGAGCTATGGCTACACCTTC.

The chain uses TRBV12-3 or TRBV12-4 and TRBJ2-7, with D maybe TRBD1 (5 bases). The CDR3 totals 12 residues. Trimming stripped 8 bases from V and 5 bases from J, with 13 bases between. CDR3 protein: CASGKTGNEQYF. CDR3 in DNA: TGTGCCAGCGGGAAAACAGGTAACGAGCAGTACTTC.

J is TRBJ2-7 and V is TRBV4-3; TRBD1 is a possible D gene (6 bases). This CDR3 has 15 residues. With 2 bases removed from V and 1 base from J, the gap between germline ends came to 12 bases. Germline V gene data show CDR1 as LGHNA and CDR2 as YSLEER. The CDR3 region has the DNA TGCGCCAGCAGCCAATATACAGGGATTTCCTACGAGCAGTACGTC. Its translation is CASSQYTGISYEQYV.

This clonotype showed up just a few times. V and J are TRBV12-5 and TRBJ1-5; D is perhaps TRBD1 (6 bases). The CDR3 spans 18 residues. V was trimmed by 1 base and J by 2 bases, leaving 18 bases between them. Looked up from germline, CDR1 is LGHNT and CDR2 is FRNRAP. The CDR3 bases are TGTGCTAGTGGTTTGGAGCTGACAGGCACCGGGGGCAATCAGCCCCAGCATTTT. Translation gives CASGLELTGTGGNQPQHF. Supplemented by reference TRBV12-5 and TRBJ1-5, the full variable domain reads DARVTQTPRHKVTEMGQEVTMRCQPILGHNTVFWYRQTMMQGLELLAYFRNRAPLDDSGMPKDRFSAEMPDATLATLKIQPSEPRDSAVYFCASGLELTGTGGNQPQHFGDGTRLSIL.

This clonotype was picked up a small number of times. The chain recombines TRBV29-1 with TRBJ2-1; D not resolved. With 0 bases removed from V and 8 bases from J, the gap between germline ends came to 8 bases. Per germline, CDR1 SQVTM and CDR2 ANQGSEA. This CDR3 spans 12 amino acids. CDR3 in amino acids: CSVEEAGHEQFF. Written as DNA, the CDR3 is TGCAGCGTTGAAGAGGCCGGGCATGAGCAGTTCTTC.

This rearrangement joins TRBV6-6 to TRBJ2-5; no clear D gene. The CDR3 has 13 amino acids. V lost 3 bases and J lost 5, with 10 bases in between. Germline CDR1 reads MNHNY; CDR2 reads SVGAGI (reference sequence). CDR3: CASSYIGSETQYF. The CDR3, as DNA: TGTGCCAGCAGTTATATCGGTTCCGAGACCCAGTACTTC.

A few counts support this clonotype. DNA of the CDR3: TGTGCCAGCAGCGACGGTTGGGGACAGAGCTACTATGGCTACACCTTC. This gives the protein CASSDGWGQSYYGYTF. This chain connects TRBV7-9 to TRBJ1-2; 7 nucleotides agree with TRBD1. The J segment lost 3 bases and the V segment lost 5 bases, leaving 12 bases of the junction unmatched. Germline CDR1 reads SEHNR; CDR2 reads FQNEAQ (reference sequence). The CDR3 spans 16 residues.

The chain combines TRBV2 with TRBJ2-7; 12 bases agree with TRBD2. V shed 8 bases and J 4 bases; nucleotides not matched to a gene: 6. The CDR3 consists of 14 residues. Germline assignment: CDR1 SNHLY and CDR2 FYNNEI. The CDR3 nucleotides are TGTGCCAGCCCCGGACTAGCGGGGAAGTACGAGCAGTACTTC. Residues: CASPGLAGKYEQYF. The entire variable domain, with the rest obtained from reference TRBV2 and TRBJ2-7, is as follows: EPEVTQTPSHQVTQMGQEVILRCVPISNHLYFYWYRQILGQKVEFLVSFYNNEISEKSEIFDDQFSVERPDGSNFTLKIRSTKLEDSAMYFCASPGLAGKYEQYFGPGTRLTVT.

This clonotype was counted between two and nine times. The V and J genes are TRBV3-1 and TRBJ2-7; perhaps TRBD2 as D (5 bases). The CDR3 is 14 amino acids. V was pared by 0 bases and J by 4 bases, with 10 bases between. Germline V gene data show CDR1 as LGHDT and CDR2 as YNNKEL (reference sequence). The CDR3 spells CASSQDLAGYEQYF. DNA of the CDR3: TGTGCCAGCAGCCAAGACCTAGCCGGGTACGAGCAGTACTTC.

This clonotype was detected a few times. The J gene is TRBJ2-1, the V gene TRBV5-1; D uncertain. CDR1 is SGHRS, CDR2 YFSETQ, per germline. The CDR3 has 14 amino acids. V lost 4 bases, J lost 4 bases, and 12 bases lay in between. The CDR3 sequence is CASSGGLGYNEQFF. CDR3 bases: TGCGCCAGCAGCGGCGGTCTAGGGTACAATGAGCAGTTCTTC.

The chain carries TRBV30 and TRBJ2-1; D is undetermined. Trimming took off 4 bases at V and 0 bases at J, with 7 bases between the two ends. CDR3 size: 13 residues. Germline lookup yields CDR1 GTSNPN and CDR2 SVGIG (reference sequence). The CDR3 here is CAWKRDSYNEQFF. Here the CDR3 DNA reads TGTGCCTGGAAGCGCGACTCCTACAATGAGCAGTTCTTC.